Presented here are 12 T cell receptor beta chains from one specimen sequenced in a study of blood T cell repertoires in COVID-19. Using immunoSEQ multiplex PCR, the repertoire was profiled, and TCRdb retains in-frame clones only, with some absent. The profile shows about 320,000 clones, roughly 90% of them singletons. The sequenced material came from PBMCs or T cells enriched from blood (not recorded which). Source of these receptors: a man aged 60 to 69 who had recovered from COVID-19.

This chain uses TRBV7-9 with TRBJ1-4, with D uncertain. The V end was cut by 5 bases, the J end by 8 bases, with 15 bases between. There are 14 residues in the CDR3. Germline V gene lookup returns CDR1 SEHNR and CDR2 FQNEAQ (reference sequence). In DNA form, the CDR3 reads TGTGCCAGCAGCGGGGTGGAGGGTGGAGAAAAACTGTTTTTT. This encodes CASSGVEGGEKLFF.

The V call is TRBV9, the J call TRBJ2-2; D is possibly TRBD2 (6 bases). The length of the CDR3 is 15 residues. Germline V lookup: CDR1 SGDLS, CDR2 YYNGEE. V was trimmed by 0 bases and J by 7 bases, leaving 13 bases between them. The DNA for the CDR3 is TGTGCCAGCAGCGTAGCTCAACTAGCTAGCGGGGAGCTGTTTTTT. Translated: CASSVAQLASGELFF. The full variable domain, completed using reference TRBV9 and TRBJ2-2, is DSGVTQTPKHLITATGQRVTLRCSPRSGDLSVYWYQQSLDQGLQFLIQYYNGEERAKGNILERFSAQQFPDLHSELNLSSLELGDSALYFCASSVAQLASGELFFGEGSRLTVL.

The rearrangement joins TRBV6-2 or TRBV6-3 to TRBJ2-7, with D perhaps TRBD1 (6 bases). The germline V gene has CDR1 MNHEY and CDR2 SVGEGT. The V end was cut by 6 bases, the J end by 2 bases, with 14 bases between. The CDR3 runs to 14 residues. The CDR3 protein is CASSNTGMAYEQYF. CDR3 in DNA: TGTGCCAGCAGCAATACAGGGATGGCCTACGAGCAGTACTTC.

This chain links TRBV7-2 with TRBJ1-3; D is unresolved. The germline V gene has CDR1 SGHTA and CDR2 FQGNSA. V lost 3 bases, J lost 3 bases, and 12 bases lay in between. CDR3 size: 15 residues. This CDR3 reads CASSFTGSNGNTIYF. CDR3 coding DNA: TGTGCCAGCAGCTTCACGGGGTCAAATGGAAACACCATATATTTT.

This chain uses TRBV18 with TRBJ2-1, with 7 bases matching TRBD1. CDR3 length equals 15 residues. The ends lost 6 bases at V and 3 bases at J; junction bases unmatched: 8. The germline gives CDR1 KGHSH, CDR2 LQKENI. The CDR3 DNA is TGTGCCAGCTCTAACCTCGCAGGGGGCTACAATGAGCAGTTCTTC. Translation: CASSNLAGGYNEQFF.

The V gene is TRBV19, the J gene TRBJ1-5, with TRBD1 matching 7 bases. The CDR3 loop spans 15 amino acids. CDR1 is LNHDA, CDR2 SQIVND, per germline (reference sequence). With V trimmed by 7 bases and J by 2 bases, 8 bases remained unmatched. Written as DNA, the CDR3 is TGTGCCAGTACCACCCGACAGGGCGGCAATCAGCCCCAGCATTTT. Amino acids: CASTTRQGGNQPQHF.

V usage is TRBV19 and J usage is TRBJ2-1; 12 bases align to TRBD2. Germline V gene data show CDR1 as LNHDA and CDR2 as SQIVND (reference sequence). The CDR3 totals 18 residues. V gave up 5 bases and J gave up 8 bases; unmatched junction bases: 16. DNA for the CDR3: TGTGCCAGTAGTCGACTACCCTCTAGCGGGAGGGCCGGGTATGAGCAGTTCTTC. It encodes CASSRLPSSGRAGYEQFF.

V is TRBV27 and J is TRBJ2-1; 8 bases agree with TRBD2. Trimming removed 4 bases from V and 5 bases from J; junction bases left unmatched: 7. The CDR3 length is 15 residues. Germline loops: CDR1 MNHEY, CDR2 SMNVEV (reference sequence). CDR3 DNA: TGTGCCAGCAGTTCAGGGCGGGAGGTCCACAATGAGCAGTTCTTC. Encoded protein: CASSSGREVHNEQFF.

This clone appeared a single time. This chain joins TRBV11-2 and TRBJ2-1; TRBD1 agrees at 9 bases. This CDR3 has 14 residues. Germline values: CDR1 SGHAT, CDR2 FQNNGV. V was clipped by 2 bases and J by 11 bases; unmatched bases: 7. The CDR3 spells CASSLQGQGNKQFF. The DNA of the CDR3 is TGTGCCAGCAGCTTACAAGGACAGGGGAACAAGCAGTTCTTC. The complete variable domain, with remaining parts taken from reference TRBV11-2 and TRBJ2-1, reads EAGVAQSPRYKIIEKRQSVAFWCNPISGHATLYWYQQILGQGPKLLIQFQNNGVVDDSQLPKDRFSAERLKGVDSTLKIQPAKLEDSAVYLCASSLQGQGNKQFFGPGTRLTVL.

V and J are TRBV7-8 and TRBJ1-5; D unresolved. CDR1 SGHVS and CDR2 FQNEAQ come from the germline V gene. Trimming removed 5 bases at V and 1 base at J, with 15 bases between. CDR3 length: 16 residues. The CDR3 DNA reads TGTGCCAGCAGCCCGTACGACTCGAACAGCAATCAGCCCCAGCATTTT. This encodes CASSPYDSNSNQPQHF.

This clone was picked up one time. The CDR3 spells CASSELRGTGELFF. The CDR3, as DNA: TGTGCCAGCAGTGAGTTGCGGGGGACCGGGGAGCTGTTTTTT. The chain is built from TRBV2 and TRBJ2-2; 7 bases map to TRBD2. Germline CDR1 and CDR2: SNHLY and FYNNEI. The CDR3 extends over 14 amino acids. Unmatched junction bases numbered 3, after V lost 3 bases and J lost 5 bases.

This chain connects TRBV4-2 to TRBJ2-7; D ambiguous. Trimming left V 3 bases short and J 0 bases short, with 9 bases between. This CDR3 comprises 14 residues. The V gene's germline CDR1 is LGHNA and CDR2 YNFKEQ. The CDR3 reads CASSHGENSYEQYF. CDR3 nucleotides: TGTGCCAGCAGCCATGGAGAGAACTCCTACGAGCAGTACTTC.